A selection of T cell receptor beta chains follows, all from one sample in a study of cytomegalovirus exposure and HLA in healthy donors. Profiled with immunoSEQ multiplex PCR; TCRdb holds only in-frame clones, not every one. The repertoire holds some 170,000 clones, about 80% seen once, with about a tenth in the top ten. Sequences were obtained from PBMCs. The receptors here all came from a man between 18 and 29 years old in good health and CMV-seropositive. Each CDR3 is given without its conserved first and last residue. Each record gives: V gene, J gene, CDR3 length, CDR3 protein.

>TRBV25-1|TRBJ2-7|14
ASSRADISNSYEQY
>TRBV14|TRBJ2-3|13
ASSHGQGGTDTQY
>TRBV7-2|TRBJ2-1|14
ASSLLGGGAYNEQF
>TRBV27|TRBJ1-2|13
ASSFQQGKIYGYT
>TRBV10-3|TRBJ2-7|10
AIRDSSYEQY
>TRBV20-1|TRBJ1-2|9
SARGGGGYT
>TRBV28|TRBJ1-3|11
ASLGPSGNTIY
>TRBV2|-|11
ASIGRESYEQY
>TRBV21-1|TRBJ2-1|16
ASLLSLAGKNYQDEQF
>TRBV5-5|TRBJ2-7|10
ASSWPPYEQY
>TRBV5-1|TRBJ2-1|12
ASSQWGGQNEQF
>TRBV6-1|TRBJ2-7|11
ASSASGPYEQY
>TRBV19|TRBJ2-7|12
ASSMSGLSYEQY
>TRBV5-3|TRBJ2-3|15
ARSLRLVGHSTDTQY
>TRBV7-9|TRBJ2-7|14
ASSDTKGLQNYEQY
>TRBV29-1|TRBJ2-2|12
STSGGGNTGELF
>TRBV28|TRBJ2-7|11
ATRGGVPYEQY
>TRBV9|TRBJ2-3|14
ASSGSLAGGQDTQY
>TRBV7-6|TRBJ2-7|12
ASSLGPRGYEQY
>TRBV15|TRBJ2-6|18
ATSRETHQDIRFGANVLT
>TRBV2|TRBJ2-1|14
ASITSGRPSYNEQF
>TRBV27|TRBJ1-1|12
ASSLRRSNTEAF
>TRBV6-5|TRBJ2-5|13
ASSMGGQVAETQY
>TRBV28|TRBJ2-7|10
ASRTPYYEQY
>TRBV2|TRBJ1-5|12
ASSENRNNQPQH
>TRBV28|TRBJ2-5|12
ASSPTSGEETQY
>TRBV9|TRBJ2-7|12
ASSVAGQDYEQY
>TRBV6-1|TRBJ1-4|12
ASSITGGSEKLF
>TRBV9|TRBJ1-1|12
ASSSRNTNTEAF
>TRBV7-8|TRBJ2-5|14
ASSLDRGLSEETQY
>TRBV2|TRBJ1-5|13
ASSRQDRRNQPQH
>TRBV19|TRBJ1-1|10
ASSMAGKEAF
>TRBV28|TRBJ1-5|14
ASSLQTGLSNQPQH
>TRBV15|TRBJ1-1|15
ATSTQGTGYGDTEAF
>TRBV19|TRBJ1-4|12
ASRLGGAHEKLF
>TRBV9|TRBJ2-7|12
ASSVGQGSNEQY
>TRBV10-3|TRBJ1-2|13
AMSGDRHDNYGYT
>TRBV6-5|TRBJ2-7|12
ASSLNHRLDEQY
>TRBV6-5|TRBJ1-1|7
ASGSQPI
>TRBV5-4|TRBJ1-4|12
ASSYQGPGEKLF
>TRBV12-5|TRBJ2-1|12
ASGQSSGRGEQF
>TRBV5-1|TRBJ1-1|12
ASSLNGGHTEAF
>TRBV4-3|TRBJ1-4|16
ASSQQLRVGATNEKLF
>TRBV28|TRBJ2-3|16
ASSPSWGTGQRGDTQY
>TRBV9|TRBJ1-1|12
ASSVAERNTEAF
>TRBV30|TRBJ2-5|13
AWSVPGGGRETQY
>TRBV4-1|TRBJ1-2|13
ASSPRQGMRYGYT
>TRBV19|TRBJ1-2|10
ASSITPYGYT
>TRBV6-5|TRBJ2-1|14
ASSYGTSSSYNEQF
>TRBV7-8|TRBJ2-2|11
ASSLTGAGELF